Listed below are T cell receptor beta chains from one sample, sequenced in a study of blood T cells in healthy people across ages. TCRdb reanalysed the 5' RACE reads using MiXCR and keeps one entry per CDR3 protein. The sample has roughly 1 million distinct CDR3 sequences; 20% to 25% are singletons. These data were also reused for a study on T cells of mothers and their children.

Source material: blood. All receptors derive from a girl aged 2-10 years in good health. The conserved cysteine and the conserved F or W are not part of the CDR3 here. The order of the fields is V gene, D gene, J gene, CDR3 protein. The D gene is left open where the match is weak.

V gene: TRBV4-1; D gene: -; J gene: TRBJ2-4; CDR3 protein: ASSPDSTYKNIQY
V gene: TRBV12-5; D gene: -; J gene: -; CDR3 protein: ASGSNNPLEQF
V gene: TRBV6-5; D gene: -; J gene: TRBJ2-3; CDR3 protein: ASSYAGVNTDTQY
V gene: TRBV27; D gene: TRBD2; J gene: TRBJ2-7; CDR3 protein: ASSSGLVTYEQY
V gene: TRBV14; D gene: -; J gene: TRBJ2-7; CDR3 protein: ASSQASGVREQY
V gene: TRBV7-9; D gene: -; J gene: TRBJ2-5; CDR3 protein: ASSSAVLGWETQY
V gene: TRBV7-9; D gene: TRBD1; J gene: TRBJ2-1; CDR3 protein: ASSLGVQGPRDEQF
V gene: TRBV7-2; D gene: -; J gene: TRBJ1-2; CDR3 protein: ASSLQGRFAGGYT
V gene: TRBV29-1; D gene: -; J gene: TRBJ1-2; CDR3 protein: SVPGLKGYGYT
V gene: TRBV3-1; D gene: -; J gene: TRBJ2-5; CDR3 protein: ASSQGGGGETQY
V gene: TRBV28; D gene: TRBD1; J gene: TRBJ1-1; CDR3 protein: ASNYRGSTEAF
V gene: TRBV4-2; D gene: -; J gene: TRBJ2-1; CDR3 protein: ASSQDFGGGSYNEQF
V gene: TRBV12-3/TRBV12-4; D gene: -; J gene: TRBJ2-1; CDR3 protein: ASSLRGIDEQF
V gene: TRBV20-1; D gene: -; J gene: TRBJ2-1; CDR3 protein: SARDPRSAPPNNEQF
V gene: TRBV20-1; D gene: -; J gene: TRBJ1-4; CDR3 protein: SARGSAGEKLF
V gene: TRBV4-1; D gene: TRBD1; J gene: TRBJ1-2; CDR3 protein: ASSQPGQGLANYGYT
V gene: TRBV15; D gene: -; J gene: TRBJ1-1; CDR3 protein: ATSRAHGTEAF
V gene: TRBV3-1; D gene: -; J gene: TRBJ2-3; CDR3 protein: ASSQDNTQY
V gene: TRBV5-1; D gene: TRBD2; J gene: TRBJ2-1; CDR3 protein: ASSRPSGDNEQF
V gene: TRBV5-6; D gene: -; J gene: TRBJ2-5; CDR3 protein: ASSLYRDLINPAETQY
V gene: TRBV12-3/TRBV12-4; D gene: -; J gene: TRBJ2-5; CDR3 protein: ASSQDWERVTQY
V gene: TRBV6-2/TRBV6-3; D gene: TRBD2; J gene: -; CDR3 protein: ASRQAGVGYEQY
V gene: TRBV20-1; D gene: -; J gene: TRBJ2-2; CDR3 protein: SATNTGELF
V gene: TRBV29-1; D gene: TRBD2; J gene: -; CDR3 protein: SVVGGRLPYNEQF
V gene: TRBV5-6; D gene: -; J gene: -; CDR3 protein: ASSSSTLGLTYEQY
V gene: TRBV5-1; D gene: -; J gene: TRBJ2-1; CDR3 protein: ASSSAGTYPGEQF
V gene: TRBV12-3/TRBV12-4; D gene: -; J gene: TRBJ2-1; CDR3 protein: ASSLPRLWAVEQF
V gene: TRBV20-1; D gene: TRBD1; J gene: TRBJ2-4; CDR3 protein: SAVTGQPAKNIQY
V gene: TRBV7-2; D gene: -; J gene: TRBJ2-3; CDR3 protein: ASTPQLGQTDTQY
V gene: TRBV28; D gene: TRBD2; J gene: TRBJ2-5; CDR3 protein: ASSFPAGGKETQY
V gene: TRBV6-1; D gene: TRBD2; J gene: TRBJ2-1; CDR3 protein: ASTQVGLAGGYYNEQF
V gene: TRBV6-6; D gene: -; J gene: TRBJ2-1; CDR3 protein: ASRGQSPDSFAEQF
V gene: TRBV6-5; D gene: -; J gene: TRBJ1-1; CDR3 protein: ASSSSGCAF
V gene: TRBV5-1; D gene: -; J gene: TRBJ2-5; CDR3 protein: ASSLGGTSQETQY
V gene: TRBV15; D gene: -; J gene: TRBJ1-5; CDR3 protein: ATRRLGTDNSNQPQH
V gene: TRBV27; D gene: -; J gene: TRBJ2-4; CDR3 protein: ASSFGSGFNQY
V gene: TRBV3-1; D gene: -; J gene: TRBJ2-5; CDR3 protein: ASSQVRGFWETQY
V gene: TRBV15; D gene: -; J gene: TRBJ1-4; CDR3 protein: ATSNYGAREF
V gene: TRBV29-1; D gene: TRBD1; J gene: TRBJ2-7; CDR3 protein: SVEGDRGHEQY
V gene: TRBV5-6; D gene: TRBD1; J gene: TRBJ2-1; CDR3 protein: ASSLRDRGGHNEQF
V gene: TRBV20-1; D gene: TRBD2; J gene: TRBJ2-3; CDR3 protein: SARVLGLGPTDTQY
V gene: TRBV20-1; D gene: -; J gene: TRBJ2-7; CDR3 protein: SARGTAAYEQY
V gene: TRBV9; D gene: -; J gene: TRBJ2-5; CDR3 protein: ASSVATRAKPPETQY
V gene: TRBV20-1; D gene: -; J gene: TRBJ2-7; CDR3 protein: SAREGKGSREQY
V gene: TRBV20-1; D gene: -; J gene: TRBJ2-5; CDR3 protein: SARDIPQETQY
V gene: TRBV5-1; D gene: TRBD1; J gene: TRBJ1-6; CDR3 protein: ASSPSPGQRNSPLH
V gene: TRBV29-1; D gene: TRBD1; J gene: TRBJ2-1; CDR3 protein: SVDRGGLNEQF
V gene: TRBV12-3/TRBV12-4; D gene: -; J gene: TRBJ2-5; CDR3 protein: ASSWGRDTQETQY
V gene: TRBV10-3; D gene: TRBD1; J gene: TRBJ2-7; CDR3 protein: AISESVGQGAYEQY
V gene: TRBV20-1; D gene: -; J gene: TRBJ2-7; CDR3 protein: SARAYSDSSYEQY
V gene: TRBV2; D gene: TRBD2; J gene: TRBJ2-2; CDR3 protein: ATYALAGGNTGELF
V gene: TRBV11-1; D gene: -; J gene: TRBJ2-3; CDR3 protein: ASSLLEPDTQY
V gene: TRBV24-1; D gene: TRBD1; J gene: TRBJ2-7; CDR3 protein: ATSDPGQSFYEQY
V gene: TRBV29-1; D gene: TRBD2; J gene: TRBJ2-5; CDR3 protein: STDLAGEETQY
V gene: TRBV28; D gene: -; J gene: -; CDR3 protein: ASSLYGEEETQY